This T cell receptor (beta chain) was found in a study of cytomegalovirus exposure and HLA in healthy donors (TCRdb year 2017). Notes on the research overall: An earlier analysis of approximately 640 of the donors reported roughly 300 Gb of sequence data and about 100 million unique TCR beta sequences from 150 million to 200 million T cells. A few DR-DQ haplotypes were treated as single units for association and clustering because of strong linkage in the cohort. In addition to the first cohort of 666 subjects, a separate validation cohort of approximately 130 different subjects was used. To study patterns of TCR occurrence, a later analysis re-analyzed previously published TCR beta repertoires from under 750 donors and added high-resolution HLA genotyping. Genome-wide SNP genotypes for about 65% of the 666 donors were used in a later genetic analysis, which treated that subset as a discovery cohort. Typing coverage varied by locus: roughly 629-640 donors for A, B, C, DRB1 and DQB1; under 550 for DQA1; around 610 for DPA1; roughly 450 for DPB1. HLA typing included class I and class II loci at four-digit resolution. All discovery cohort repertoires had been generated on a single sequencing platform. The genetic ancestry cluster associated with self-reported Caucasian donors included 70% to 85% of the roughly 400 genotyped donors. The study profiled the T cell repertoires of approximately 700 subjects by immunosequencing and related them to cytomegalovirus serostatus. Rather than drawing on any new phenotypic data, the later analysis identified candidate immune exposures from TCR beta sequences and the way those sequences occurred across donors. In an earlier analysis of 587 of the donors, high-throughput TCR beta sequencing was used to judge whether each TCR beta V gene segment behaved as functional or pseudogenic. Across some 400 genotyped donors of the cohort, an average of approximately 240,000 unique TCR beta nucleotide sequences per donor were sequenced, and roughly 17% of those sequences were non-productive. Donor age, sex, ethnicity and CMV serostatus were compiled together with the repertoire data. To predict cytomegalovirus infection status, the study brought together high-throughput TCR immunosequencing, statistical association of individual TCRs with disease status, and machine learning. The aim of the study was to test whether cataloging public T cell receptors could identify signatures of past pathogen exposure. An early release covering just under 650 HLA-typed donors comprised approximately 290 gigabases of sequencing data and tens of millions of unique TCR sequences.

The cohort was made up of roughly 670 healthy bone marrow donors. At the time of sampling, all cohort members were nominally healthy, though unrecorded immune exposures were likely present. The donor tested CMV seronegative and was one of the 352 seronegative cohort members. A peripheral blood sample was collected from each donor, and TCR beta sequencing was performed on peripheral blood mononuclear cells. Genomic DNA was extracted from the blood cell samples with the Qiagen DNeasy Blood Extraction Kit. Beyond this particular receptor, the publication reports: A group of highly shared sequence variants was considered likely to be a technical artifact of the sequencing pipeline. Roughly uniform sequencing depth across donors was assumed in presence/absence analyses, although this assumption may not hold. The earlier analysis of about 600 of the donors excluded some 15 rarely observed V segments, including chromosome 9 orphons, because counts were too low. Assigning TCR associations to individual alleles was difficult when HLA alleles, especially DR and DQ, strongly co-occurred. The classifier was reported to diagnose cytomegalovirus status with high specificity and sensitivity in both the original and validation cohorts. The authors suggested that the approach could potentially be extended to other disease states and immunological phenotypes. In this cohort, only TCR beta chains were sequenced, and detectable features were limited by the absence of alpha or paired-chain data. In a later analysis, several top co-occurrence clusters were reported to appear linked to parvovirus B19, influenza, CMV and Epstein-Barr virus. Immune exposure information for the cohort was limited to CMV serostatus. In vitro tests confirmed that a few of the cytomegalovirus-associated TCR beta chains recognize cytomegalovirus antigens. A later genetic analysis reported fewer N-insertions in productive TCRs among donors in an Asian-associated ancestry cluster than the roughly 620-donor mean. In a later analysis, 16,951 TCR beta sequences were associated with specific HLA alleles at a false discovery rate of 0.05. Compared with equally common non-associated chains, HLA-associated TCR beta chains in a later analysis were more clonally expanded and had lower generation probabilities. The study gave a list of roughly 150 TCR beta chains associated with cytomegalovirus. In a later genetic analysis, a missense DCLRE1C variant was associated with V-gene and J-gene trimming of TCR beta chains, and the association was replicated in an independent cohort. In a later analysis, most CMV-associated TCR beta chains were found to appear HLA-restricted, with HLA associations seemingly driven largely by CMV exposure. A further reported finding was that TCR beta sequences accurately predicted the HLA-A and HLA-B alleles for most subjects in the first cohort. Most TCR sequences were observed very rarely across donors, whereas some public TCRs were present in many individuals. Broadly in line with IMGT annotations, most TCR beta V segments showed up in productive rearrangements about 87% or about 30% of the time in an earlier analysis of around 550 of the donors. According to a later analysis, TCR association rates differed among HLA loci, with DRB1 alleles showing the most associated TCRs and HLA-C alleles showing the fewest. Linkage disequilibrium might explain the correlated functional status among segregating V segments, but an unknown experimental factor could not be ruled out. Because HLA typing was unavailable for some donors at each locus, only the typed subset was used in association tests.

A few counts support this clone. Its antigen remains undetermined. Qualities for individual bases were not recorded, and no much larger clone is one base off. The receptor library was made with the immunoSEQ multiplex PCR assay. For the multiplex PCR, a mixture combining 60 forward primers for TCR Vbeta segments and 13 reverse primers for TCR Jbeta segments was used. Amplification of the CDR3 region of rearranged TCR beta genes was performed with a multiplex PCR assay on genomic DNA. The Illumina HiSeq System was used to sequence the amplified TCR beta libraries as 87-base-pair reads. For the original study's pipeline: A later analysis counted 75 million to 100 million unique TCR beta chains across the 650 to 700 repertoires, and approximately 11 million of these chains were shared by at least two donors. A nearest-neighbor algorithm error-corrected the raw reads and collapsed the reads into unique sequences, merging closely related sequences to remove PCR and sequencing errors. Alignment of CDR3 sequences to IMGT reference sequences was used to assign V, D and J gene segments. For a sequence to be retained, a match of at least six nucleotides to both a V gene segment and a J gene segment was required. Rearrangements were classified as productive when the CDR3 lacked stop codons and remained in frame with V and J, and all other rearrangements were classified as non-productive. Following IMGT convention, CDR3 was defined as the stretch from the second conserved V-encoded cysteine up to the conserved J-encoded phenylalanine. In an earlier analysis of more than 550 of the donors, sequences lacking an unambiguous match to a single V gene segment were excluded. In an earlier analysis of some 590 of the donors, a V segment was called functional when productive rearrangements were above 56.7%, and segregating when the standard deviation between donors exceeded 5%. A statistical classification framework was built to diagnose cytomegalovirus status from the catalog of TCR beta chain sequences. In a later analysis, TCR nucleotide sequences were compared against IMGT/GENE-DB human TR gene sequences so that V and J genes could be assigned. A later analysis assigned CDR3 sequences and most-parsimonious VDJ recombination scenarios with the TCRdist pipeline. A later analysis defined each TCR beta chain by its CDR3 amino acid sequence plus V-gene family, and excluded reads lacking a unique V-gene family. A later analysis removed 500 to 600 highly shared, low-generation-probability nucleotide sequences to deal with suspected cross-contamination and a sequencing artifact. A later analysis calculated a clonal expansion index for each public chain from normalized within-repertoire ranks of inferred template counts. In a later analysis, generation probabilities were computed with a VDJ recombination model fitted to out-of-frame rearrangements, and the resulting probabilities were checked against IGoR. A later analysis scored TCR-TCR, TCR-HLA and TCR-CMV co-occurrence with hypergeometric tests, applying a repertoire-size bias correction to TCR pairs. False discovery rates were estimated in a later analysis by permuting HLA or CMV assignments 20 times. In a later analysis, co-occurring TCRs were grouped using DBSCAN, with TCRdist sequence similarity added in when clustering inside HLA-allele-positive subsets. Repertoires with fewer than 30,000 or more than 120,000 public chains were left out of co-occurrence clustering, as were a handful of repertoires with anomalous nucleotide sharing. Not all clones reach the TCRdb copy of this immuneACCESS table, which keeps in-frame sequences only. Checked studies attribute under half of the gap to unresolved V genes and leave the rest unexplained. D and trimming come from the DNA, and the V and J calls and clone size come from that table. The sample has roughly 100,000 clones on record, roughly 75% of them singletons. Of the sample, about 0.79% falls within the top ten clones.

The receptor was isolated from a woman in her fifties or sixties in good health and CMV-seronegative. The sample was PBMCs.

CDR3 sequence: CASSLDGAGSEKLFF. The DNA is TGTGCCAGCAGCTTAGACGGAGCAGGGTCTGAAAAACTGTTTTTT. Recombination joined TRBV7-2 with TRBJ1-4; a tentative D match to TRBD1 spans 5 bases. Per the germline V gene, SGHTA is the CDR1 and FQGNSA is the CDR2. V loses 1 base of germline sequence and J loses 7 bases, and the interval between the two ends is 13 bases. The CDR3 goes from the cysteine to the phenylalanine over 15 residues. Only the CDR3 DNA stays, 45 bases, in frame from base 1. This CDR3, with the reference TRBV7-2 and TRBJ1-4 proteins standing in past its ends, gives the full variable domain GAGVSQSPSNKVTEKGKDVELRCDPISGHTALYWYRQSLGQGLEFLIYFQGNSAPDKSGLPSDRFSAERTGGSVSTLTIQRTQQEDSAVYLCASSLDGAGSEKLFFGSGTQLSVL.